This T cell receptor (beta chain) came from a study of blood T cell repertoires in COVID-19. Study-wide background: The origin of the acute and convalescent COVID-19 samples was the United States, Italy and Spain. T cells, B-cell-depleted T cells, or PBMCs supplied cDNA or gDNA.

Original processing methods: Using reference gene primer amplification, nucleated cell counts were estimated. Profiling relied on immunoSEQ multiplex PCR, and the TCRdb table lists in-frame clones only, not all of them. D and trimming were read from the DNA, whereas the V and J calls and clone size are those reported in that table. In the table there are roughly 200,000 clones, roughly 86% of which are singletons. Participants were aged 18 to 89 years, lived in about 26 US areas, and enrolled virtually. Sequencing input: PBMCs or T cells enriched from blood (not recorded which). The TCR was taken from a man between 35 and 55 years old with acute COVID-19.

CDR3 in DNA: TGTGCCAGCAGTTCAGGACAGAGAGGGGAGTATGGCTACACCTTC. Its translation: CASSSGQRGEYGYTF. The rearrangement joins TRBV27 to TRBJ1-2; a possible D gene is TRBD1 (6 bases). The germline V and J ends were trimmed by 4 bases and 5 bases, with 17 bases remaining between them. Germline assignment: CDR1 MNHEY and CDR2 SMNVEV (reference sequence). This CDR3 comprises 15 residues.